The clone carrying this TCR beta chain was seen a few times. The antigen remains unidentified. Losses at the gene ends were 4 bases for V and 4 bases for J; bases not matched to a gene: 8. This CDR3 has 15 amino acids. The germline V gene has CDR1 SGHTS and CDR2 YDEGEE. These data belong to a study of cytomegalovirus exposure and HLA in healthy donors. Study conclusions and caveats: A later analysis linked a missense DCLRE1C variant to TCR beta V- and J-gene trimming.

PCR amplification relied on 60 Vbeta primers (plus 13 Jbeta primers). Using immunoSEQ multiplex PCR, the repertoire was profiled, and TCRdb retains in-frame clones only, with some absent. The sample lists some 180,000 clones, about 69% occurring once. The chain joins TRBV5-8 to TRBJ2-3, with 8 bases matching TRBD2. The receptor was isolated from a male donor in good health and CMV-seronegative. Sequencing was done on a sample of PBMCs. The CDR3 nucleotides read TGTGCCAGCAGCGGCGGGACTAGTGGCCCAGATACGCAGTATTTT. Residues: CASSGGTSGPDTQYF.